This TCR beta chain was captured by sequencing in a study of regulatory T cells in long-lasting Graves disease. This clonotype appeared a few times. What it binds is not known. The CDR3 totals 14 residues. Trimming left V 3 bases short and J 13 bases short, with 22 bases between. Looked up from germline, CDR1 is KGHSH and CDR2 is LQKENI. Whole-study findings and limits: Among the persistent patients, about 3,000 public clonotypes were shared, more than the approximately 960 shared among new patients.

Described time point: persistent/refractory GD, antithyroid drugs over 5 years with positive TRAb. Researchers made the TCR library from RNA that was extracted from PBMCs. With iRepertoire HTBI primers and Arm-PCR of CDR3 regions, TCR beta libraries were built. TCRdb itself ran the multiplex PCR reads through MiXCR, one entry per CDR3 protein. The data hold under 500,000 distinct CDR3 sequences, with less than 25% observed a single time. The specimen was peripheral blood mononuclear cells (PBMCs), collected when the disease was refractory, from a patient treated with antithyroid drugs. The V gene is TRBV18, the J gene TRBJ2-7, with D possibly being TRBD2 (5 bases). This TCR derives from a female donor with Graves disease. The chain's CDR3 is CASSPLGVEGSPYF. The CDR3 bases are TGTGCCAGCTCACCTTTGGGAGTAGAAGGGAGTCCCTACTTC.